This T cell receptor beta chain emerged from a study of neurological immune-mediated disorders. Study-wide points: The expanded clones of different subjects shared no CDR3 amino acid sequences (suggesting private repertoires in all groups).

With 10-nucleotide random UMIs included, cDNA was synthesized by 5'RACE. The yield of each sequencing run was over 180 million TCR-beta sequences from 15-18 subjects. TCRdb re-derived calls from the 5' RACE reads in MiXCR, one entry per CDR3 protein. The sample holds about 15,000 distinct CDR3 sequences; roughly 3.5% are singletons and the top ten take 20% to 25%. This clonotype was seen ten or more times. The antigen is undetermined. There are 12 residues in the CDR3. Trimming took 3 bases from V and 2 from J, leaving 4 bases between them. Germline lookup yields CDR1 SGHDT and CDR2 YYEEEE. The T cells used for sorted libraries numbered roughly 910,000, either CD4+ or CD8+.

Material: CD8+ T cells from blood. The rearrangement uses TRBV5-6 and TRBJ2-3; D remains unclear. This TCR was recovered from a woman between 40 and 50 years old in good health. The CDR3 loop reads CASSSNTDTQYF. Here the CDR3 DNA reads TGTGCCAGCAGCTCCAACACAGATACGCAGTATTTT.